The present T cell receptor beta chain was sequenced within a study of early T cells in non-severe SARS-CoV-2 infection. Unique molecular identifiers were affixed to single, distinct cDNA molecules. TCRdb used MiXCR to reprocess the 5' RACE reads, holding one entry per CDR3 protein. The sample lists roughly 93,000 distinct CDR3 sequences, approximately 14% seen once, with less than 0.6% in the top ten. This clonotype was found a few times. The germline V gene has CDR1 MNHEY and CDR2 SVGAGI. The V and J ends lost 2 bases and 9 bases respectively, with 14 bases between them. The CDR3 consists of 14 residues.

This chain connects TRBV6-5 to TRBJ2-1, with D possibly being TRBD2 (5 bases). The TCR comes from an adult who was a healthcare worker with PCR-confirmed SARS-CoV-2 infection or an uninfected control (not recorded which). Sample: whole blood. The chain's CDR3 is CASSYGYGGVEQFF. DNA for the CDR3: TGTGCCAGCAGTTACGGGTACGGAGGAGTTGAGCAGTTCTTC.